This T cell receptor (beta chain) was recorded in a study of T cells after yellow fever vaccination. V dropped 6 bases and J dropped 2; count of bases not matched to a gene: 6. This CDR3 contains 14 residues. General observations from the study: A small proportion of clonotypes was detected in both the CD4 and CD8 compartments.

TCRdb independently ran MiXCR on the 5' RACE reads; one entry per CDR3 protein. The sample records some 560,000 distinct CDR3 sequences, around 21% being singletons. Only a few counts were recorded for this clonotype. Its specificity is unknown. Source: PBMCs, taken 15 days after the yellow fever booster vaccination. The chain couples TRBV12-3 or TRBV12-4 to TRBJ2-7; TRBD1 matches 8 bases. The receptor was derived from a man aged 25-45 years who received the YFV17D yellow fever vaccine. CDR3 sequence reads: CASRNGQGPYEQYF. Written as DNA, the CDR3 is TGTGCCAGCAGAAACGGACAGGGTCCCTACGAGCAGTACTTC.